This T cell receptor beta chain was profiled in a study of tumor-infiltrating lymphocytes in primary liver carcinoma. As for the study in general: With diameters of roughly 4 to 11 cm, tumors were stage T1-T3 N0M0.

Germline V lookup: CDR1 MDHEN, CDR2 SYDVKM. The CDR3 contains 14 residues. Investigators took RNA and DNA out together from roughly 21-30 mg of unsorted bulk tissue. A constant-region primer served to make TCR beta cDNA from about 0.5 ug total RNA. Nested multiplex PCR, run for three rounds with slightly modified ARM-PCR, yielded TCR beta libraries. For 10 cycles apiece, the opening two PCR rounds ran with TRBV1-TRBV30 forward primers and a C-beta reverse primer. Via MiXCR, TCRdb re-called the multiplex PCR reads, giving one row per CDR3 protein. The table lists around 120,000 distinct CDR3 sequences, 65% to 75% of them singletons. This clonotype is a singleton in its sample. A read error may account for a junction end that differs from germline.

The sample comprised tumor-adjacent normal liver tissue. This sequence was found in an older woman with primary liver carcinoma and hepatitis B virus infection. The chain joins TRBV28 to TRBJ2-7; 10 bases are shared with TRBD1. CDR3 sequence: CASSFGTGVYGQYF. The DNA for the CDR3 is TGTGCCAGCAGTTTCGGGACAGGGGTTTACGGGCAGTACTTC.